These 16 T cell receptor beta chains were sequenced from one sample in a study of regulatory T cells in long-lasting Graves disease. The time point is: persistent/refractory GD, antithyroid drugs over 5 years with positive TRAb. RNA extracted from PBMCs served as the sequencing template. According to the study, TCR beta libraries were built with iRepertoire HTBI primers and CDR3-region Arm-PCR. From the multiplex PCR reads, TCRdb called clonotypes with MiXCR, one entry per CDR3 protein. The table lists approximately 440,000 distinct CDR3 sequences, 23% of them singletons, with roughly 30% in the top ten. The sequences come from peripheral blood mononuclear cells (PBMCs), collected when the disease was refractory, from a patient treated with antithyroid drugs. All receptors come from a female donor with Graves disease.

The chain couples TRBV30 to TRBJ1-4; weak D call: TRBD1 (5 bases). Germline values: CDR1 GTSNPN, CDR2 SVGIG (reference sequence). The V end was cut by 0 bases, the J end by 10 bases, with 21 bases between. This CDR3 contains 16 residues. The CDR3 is CAWSVLPPGGMLKLFF. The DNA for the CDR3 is TGTGCCTGGAGTGTACTCCCGCCGGGGGGGATGCTAAAACTGTTTTTT.

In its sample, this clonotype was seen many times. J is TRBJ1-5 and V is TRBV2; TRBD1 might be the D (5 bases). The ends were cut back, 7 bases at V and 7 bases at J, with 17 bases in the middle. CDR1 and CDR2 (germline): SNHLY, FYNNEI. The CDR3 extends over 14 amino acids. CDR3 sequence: CASTQDRIGQPQHF. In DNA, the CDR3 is TGTGCCAGCACCCAAGACAGAATCGGCCAGCCCCAGCATTTT.

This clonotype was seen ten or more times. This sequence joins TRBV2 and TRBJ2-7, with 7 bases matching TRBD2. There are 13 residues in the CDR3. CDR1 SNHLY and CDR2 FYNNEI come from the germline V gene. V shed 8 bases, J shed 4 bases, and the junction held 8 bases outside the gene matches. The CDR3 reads CASGREGRYEQYF. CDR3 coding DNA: TGTGCCAGCGGGAGGGAGGGCCGGTACGAGCAGTACTTC.

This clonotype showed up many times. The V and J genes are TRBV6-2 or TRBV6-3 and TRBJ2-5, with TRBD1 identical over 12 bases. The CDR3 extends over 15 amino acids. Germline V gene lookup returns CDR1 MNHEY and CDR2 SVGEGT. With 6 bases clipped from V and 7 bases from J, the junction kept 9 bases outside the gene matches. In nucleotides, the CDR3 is TGTGCCAGCAGCTCCGGGACAGGGGGCTCGTTGACCCAGTACTTC. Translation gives CASSSGTGGSLTQYF.

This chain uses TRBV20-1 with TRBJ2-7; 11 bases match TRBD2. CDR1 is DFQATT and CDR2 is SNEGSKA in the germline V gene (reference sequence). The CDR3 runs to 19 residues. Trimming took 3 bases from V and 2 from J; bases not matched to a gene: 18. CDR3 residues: CSASEASGRPRLNPYEQYF. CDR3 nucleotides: TGCAGTGCTAGTGAGGCTAGCGGGAGGCCGCGACTCAACCCCTACGAGCAGTACTTC.

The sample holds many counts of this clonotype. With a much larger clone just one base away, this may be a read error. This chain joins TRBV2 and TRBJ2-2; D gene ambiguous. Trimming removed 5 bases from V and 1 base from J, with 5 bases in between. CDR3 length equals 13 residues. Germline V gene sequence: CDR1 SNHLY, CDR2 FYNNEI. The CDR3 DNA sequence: TGTGCCAGCAGTCCAGAGAACACCGGGGAGCTGTTTTTT. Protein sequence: CASSPENTGELFF.

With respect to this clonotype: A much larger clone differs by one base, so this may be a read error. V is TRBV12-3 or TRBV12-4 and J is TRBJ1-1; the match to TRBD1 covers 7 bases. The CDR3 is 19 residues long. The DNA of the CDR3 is TGTGCCAGCACCCATCTCCGGACAGGTCGTTGGGCGATGAACACTGAAGCTTCCTTT. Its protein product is CASTHLRTGRWAMNTEASF.

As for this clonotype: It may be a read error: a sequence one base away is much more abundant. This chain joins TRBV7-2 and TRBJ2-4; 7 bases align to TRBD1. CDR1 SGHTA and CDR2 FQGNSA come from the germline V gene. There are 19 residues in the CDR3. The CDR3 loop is CASSTYDRARGLPKIIQYF. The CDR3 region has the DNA TGTGCCAGCAGCACCTACGACAGGGCTCGAGGTCTACCCAAAATCATTCAGTACTTC. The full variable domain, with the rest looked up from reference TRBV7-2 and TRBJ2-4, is GAGVSQSPSNKVTEKGKDVELRCDPISGHTALYWYRQSLGQGLEFLIYFQGNSAPDKSGLPSDRFSAERTGGSVSTLTIQRTQQEDSAVYLCASSTYDRARGLPKIIQYFGAGTRLSVL.

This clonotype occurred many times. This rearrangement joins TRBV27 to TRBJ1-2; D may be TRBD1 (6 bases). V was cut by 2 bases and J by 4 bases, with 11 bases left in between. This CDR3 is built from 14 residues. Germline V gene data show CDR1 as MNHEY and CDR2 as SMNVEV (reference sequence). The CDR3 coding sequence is TGTGCCAGCAGTTTAAGGGGGAATTCCTATGGCTACACCTTC. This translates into CASSLRGNSYGYTF.

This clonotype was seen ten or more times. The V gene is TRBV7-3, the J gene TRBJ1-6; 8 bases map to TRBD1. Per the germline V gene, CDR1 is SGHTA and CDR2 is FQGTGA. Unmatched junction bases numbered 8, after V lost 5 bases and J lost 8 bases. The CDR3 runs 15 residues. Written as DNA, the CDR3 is TGTGCCAGCAGCGTCGGACAGGGTGCGGATTCACCCCTCCACTTT. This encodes CASSVGQGADSPLHF.

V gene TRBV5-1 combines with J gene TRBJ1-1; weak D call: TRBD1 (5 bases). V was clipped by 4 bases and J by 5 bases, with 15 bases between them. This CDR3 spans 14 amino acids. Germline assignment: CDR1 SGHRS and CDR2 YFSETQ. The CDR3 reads CASSPAGGWTEAFF. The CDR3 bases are TGCGCCAGCAGCCCGGCGGGGGGTTGGACTGAAGCTTTCTTT.

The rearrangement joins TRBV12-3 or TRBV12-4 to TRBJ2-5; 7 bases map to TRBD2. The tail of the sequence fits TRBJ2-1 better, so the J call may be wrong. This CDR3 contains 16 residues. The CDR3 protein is CASGLGGGRIDNEQFF. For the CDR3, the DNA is TGTGCCAGCGGCCTCGGTGGCGGGAGAATCGACAATGAGCAGTTCTTC.

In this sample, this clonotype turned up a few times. The CDR3: CAWMVDNDETQYF. The CDR3 nucleotides are TGTGCCTGGATGGTGGACAACGATGAGACCCAGTACTTC. The J gene is TRBJ2-5, the V gene TRBV30; tentative D call: TRBD1 (5 bases). Trimming took off 4 bases at V and 5 bases at J, with 14 bases between the two ends. Germline loops: CDR1 GTSNPN, CDR2 SVGIG (reference sequence). The CDR3 length is 13 residues.

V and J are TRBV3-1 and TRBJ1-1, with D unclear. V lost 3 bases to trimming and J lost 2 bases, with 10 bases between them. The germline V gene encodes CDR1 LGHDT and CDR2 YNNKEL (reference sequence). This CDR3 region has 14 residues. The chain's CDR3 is CASSQNGLNTEAFF. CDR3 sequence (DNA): TGTGCCAGCAGCCAGAACGGATTAAACACTGAAGCTTTCTTT.

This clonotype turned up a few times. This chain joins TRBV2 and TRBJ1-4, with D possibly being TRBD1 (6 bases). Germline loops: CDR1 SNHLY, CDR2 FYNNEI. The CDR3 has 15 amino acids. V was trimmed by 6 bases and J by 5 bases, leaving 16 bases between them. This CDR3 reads CASSPQWGPNEKLFF. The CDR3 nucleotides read TGTGCCAGCAGCCCCCAGTGGGGGCCCAATGAAAAACTGTTTTTT.

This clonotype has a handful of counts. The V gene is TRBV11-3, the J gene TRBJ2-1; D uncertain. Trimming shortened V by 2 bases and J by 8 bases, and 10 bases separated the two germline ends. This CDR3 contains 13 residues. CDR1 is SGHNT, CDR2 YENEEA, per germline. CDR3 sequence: CASSLREVHEQFF. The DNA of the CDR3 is TGTGCCAGCAGCTTACGAGAAGTCCATGAGCAGTTCTTC. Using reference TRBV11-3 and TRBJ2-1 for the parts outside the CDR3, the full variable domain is EAGVVQSPRYKIIEKKQPVAFWCNPISGHNTLYWYLQNLGQGPELLIRYENEEAVDDSQLPKDRFSAERLKGVDSTLKIQPAELGDSAVYLCASSLREVHEQFFGPGTRLTVL.